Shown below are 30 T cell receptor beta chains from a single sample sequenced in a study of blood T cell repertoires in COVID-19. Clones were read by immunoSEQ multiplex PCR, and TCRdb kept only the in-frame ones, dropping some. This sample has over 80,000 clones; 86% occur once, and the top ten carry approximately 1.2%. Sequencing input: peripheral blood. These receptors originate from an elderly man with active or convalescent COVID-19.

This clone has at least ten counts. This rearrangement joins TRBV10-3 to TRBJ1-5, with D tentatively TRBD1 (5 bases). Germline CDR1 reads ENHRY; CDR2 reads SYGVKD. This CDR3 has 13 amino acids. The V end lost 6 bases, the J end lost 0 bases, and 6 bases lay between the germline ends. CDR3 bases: TGTGCCATCAGCGGGGGTAGCAATCAGCCCCAGCATTTT. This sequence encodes CAISGGSNQPQHF.

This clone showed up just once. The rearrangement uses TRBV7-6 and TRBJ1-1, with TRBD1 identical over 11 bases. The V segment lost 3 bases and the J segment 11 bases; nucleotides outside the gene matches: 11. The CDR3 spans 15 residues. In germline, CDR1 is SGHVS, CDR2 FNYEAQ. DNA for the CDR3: TGTGCCAGCAGCTTGTCTGCGTGGGACAGGGGGGAGGCTTTCTTT. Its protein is CASSLSAWDRGEAFF.

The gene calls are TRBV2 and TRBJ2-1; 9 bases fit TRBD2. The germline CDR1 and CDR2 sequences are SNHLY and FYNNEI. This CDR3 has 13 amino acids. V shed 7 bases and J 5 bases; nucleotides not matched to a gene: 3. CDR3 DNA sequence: TGTGCCAGCATGGCTAGCGGGAACAATGAGCAGTTCTTC. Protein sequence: CASMASGNNEQFF.

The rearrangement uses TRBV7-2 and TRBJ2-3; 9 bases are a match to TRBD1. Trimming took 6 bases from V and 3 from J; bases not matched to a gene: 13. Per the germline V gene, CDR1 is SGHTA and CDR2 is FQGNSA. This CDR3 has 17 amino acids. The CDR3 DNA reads TGTGCCAGCAGTCCCCCCTCCGGGACAGGGAAGACAGATACGCAGTATTTT. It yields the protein CASSPPSGTGKTDTQYF.

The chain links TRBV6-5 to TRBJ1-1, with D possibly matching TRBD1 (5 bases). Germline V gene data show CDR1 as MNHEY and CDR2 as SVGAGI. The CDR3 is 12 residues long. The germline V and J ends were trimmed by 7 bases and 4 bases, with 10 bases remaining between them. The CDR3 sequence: CASTGGSTEAFF. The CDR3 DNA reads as TGTGCCAGCACGGGGGGGAGCACTGAAGCTTTCTTT.

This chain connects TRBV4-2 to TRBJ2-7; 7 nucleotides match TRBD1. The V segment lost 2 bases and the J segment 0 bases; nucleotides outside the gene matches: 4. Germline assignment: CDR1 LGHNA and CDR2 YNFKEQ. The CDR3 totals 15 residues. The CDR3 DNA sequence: TGTGCCAGCAGCCAATGGGACAGTAGCTCCTACGAGCAGTACTTC. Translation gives CASSQWDSSSYEQYF.

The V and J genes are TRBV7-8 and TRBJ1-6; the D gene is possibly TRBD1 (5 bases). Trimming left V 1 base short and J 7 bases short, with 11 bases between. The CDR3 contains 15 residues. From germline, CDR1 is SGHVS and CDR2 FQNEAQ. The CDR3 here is CASSLGRVENSPLHF. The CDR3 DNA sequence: TGTGCCAGCAGCTTAGGCAGGGTCGAAAATTCACCCCTCCACTTT.

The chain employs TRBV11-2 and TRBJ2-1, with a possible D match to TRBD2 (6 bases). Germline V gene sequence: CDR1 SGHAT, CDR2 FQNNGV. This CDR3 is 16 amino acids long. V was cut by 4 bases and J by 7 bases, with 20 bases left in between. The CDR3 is CASSSVSSGGSNEQFF. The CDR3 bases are TGTGCCAGCAGCTCCGTCAGTAGCGGAGGGTCGAATGAGCAGTTCTTC. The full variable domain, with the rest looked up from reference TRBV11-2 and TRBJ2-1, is EAGVAQSPRYKIIEKRQSVAFWCNPISGHATLYWYQQILGQGPKLLIQFQNNGVVDDSQLPKDRFSAERLKGVDSTLKIQPAKLEDSAVYLCASSSVSSGGSNEQFFGPGTRLTVL.

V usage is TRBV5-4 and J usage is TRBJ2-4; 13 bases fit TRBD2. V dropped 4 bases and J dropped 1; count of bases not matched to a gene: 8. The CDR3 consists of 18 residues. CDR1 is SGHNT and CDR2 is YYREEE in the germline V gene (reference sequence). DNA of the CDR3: TGTGCCAGCAGCAATCGACTAGCGGGAGGTCATGCCAAAAACATTCAGTACTTC. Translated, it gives CASSNRLAGGHAKNIQYF.

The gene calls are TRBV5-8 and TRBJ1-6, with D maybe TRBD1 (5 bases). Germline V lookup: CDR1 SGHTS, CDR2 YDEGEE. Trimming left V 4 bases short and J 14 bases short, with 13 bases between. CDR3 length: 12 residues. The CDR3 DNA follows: TGTGCCAGCAGCCAACTTGGGGCTACCCTCCACTTT. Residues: CASSQLGATLHF.

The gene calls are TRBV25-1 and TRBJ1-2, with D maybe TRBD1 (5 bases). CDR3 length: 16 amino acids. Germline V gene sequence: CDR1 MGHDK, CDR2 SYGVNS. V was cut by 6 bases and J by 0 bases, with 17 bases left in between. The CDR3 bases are TGTGCCAGCAGGCCAAGGGAGGGGATAGCTAACTATGGCTACACCTTC. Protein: CASRPREGIANYGYTF.

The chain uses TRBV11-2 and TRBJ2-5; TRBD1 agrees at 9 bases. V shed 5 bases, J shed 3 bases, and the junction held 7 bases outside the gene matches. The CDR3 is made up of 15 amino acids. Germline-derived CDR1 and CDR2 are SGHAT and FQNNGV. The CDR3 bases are TGTGCCAGCAGCCCAAGGACAGGGGCGGAAGAGACCCAGTACTTC. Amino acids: CASSPRTGAEETQYF.

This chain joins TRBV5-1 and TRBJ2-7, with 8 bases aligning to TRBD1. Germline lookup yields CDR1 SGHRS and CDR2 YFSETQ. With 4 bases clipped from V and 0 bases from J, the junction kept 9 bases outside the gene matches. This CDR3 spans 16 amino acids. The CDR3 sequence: CASSTPPGTGSYEQYF. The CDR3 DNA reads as TGCGCCAGCAGCACCCCCCCCGGGACAGGCTCCTACGAGCAGTACTTC. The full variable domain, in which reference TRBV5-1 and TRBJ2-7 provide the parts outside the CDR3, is KAGVTQTPRYLIKTRGQQVTLSCSPISGHRSVSWYQQTPGQGLQFLFEYFSETQRNKGNFPGRFSGRQFSNSRSEMNVSTLELGDSALYLCASSTPPGTGSYEQYFGPGTRLTVT.

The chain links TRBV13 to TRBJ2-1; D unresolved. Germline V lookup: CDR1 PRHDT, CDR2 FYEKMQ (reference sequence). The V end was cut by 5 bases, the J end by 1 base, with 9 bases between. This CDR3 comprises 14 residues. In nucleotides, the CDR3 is TGTGCCAGCAGCCCACCGGAGTCCTACAATGAGCAGTTCTTC. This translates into CASSPPESYNEQFF.

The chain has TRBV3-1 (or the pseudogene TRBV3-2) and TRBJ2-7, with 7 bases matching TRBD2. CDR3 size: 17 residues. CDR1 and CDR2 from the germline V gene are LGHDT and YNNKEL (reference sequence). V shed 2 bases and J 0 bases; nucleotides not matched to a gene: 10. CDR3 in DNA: TGTGCCAGCAGCCAAACCATAAGCGGGGAAAGCTCCTACGAGCAGTACTTC. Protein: CASSQTISGESSYEQYF.

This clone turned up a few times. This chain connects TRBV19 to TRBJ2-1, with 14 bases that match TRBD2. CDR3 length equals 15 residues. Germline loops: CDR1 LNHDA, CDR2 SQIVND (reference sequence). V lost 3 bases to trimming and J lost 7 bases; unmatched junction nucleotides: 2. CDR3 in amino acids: CASSMGLAGVNEQFF. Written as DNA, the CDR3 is TGTGCCAGTAGTATGGGACTAGCGGGAGTTAATGAGCAGTTCTTC.

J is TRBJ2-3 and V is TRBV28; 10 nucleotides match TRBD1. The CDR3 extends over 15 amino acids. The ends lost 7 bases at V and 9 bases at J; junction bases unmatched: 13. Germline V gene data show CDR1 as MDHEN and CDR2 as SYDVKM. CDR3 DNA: TGTGCCAGCACCACTCGACAGGGGGCGCTGGGGACGCAGTATTTT. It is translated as CASTTRQGALGTQYF.

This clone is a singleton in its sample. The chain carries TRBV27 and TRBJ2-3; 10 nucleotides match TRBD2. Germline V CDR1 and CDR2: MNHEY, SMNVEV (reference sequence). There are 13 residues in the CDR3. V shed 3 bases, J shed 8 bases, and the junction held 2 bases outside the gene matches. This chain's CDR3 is CASSLASGSTQYF. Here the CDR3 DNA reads TGTGCCAGCAGTTTGGCTAGCGGGAGTACGCAGTATTTT.

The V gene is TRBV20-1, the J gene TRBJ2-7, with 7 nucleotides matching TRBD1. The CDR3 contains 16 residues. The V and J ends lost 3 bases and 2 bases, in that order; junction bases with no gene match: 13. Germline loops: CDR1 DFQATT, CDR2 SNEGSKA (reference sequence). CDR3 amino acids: CSASPPLWTGTYEQYF. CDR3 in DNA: TGCAGTGCTAGTCCACCCTTATGGACAGGAACCTACGAGCAGTACTTC.

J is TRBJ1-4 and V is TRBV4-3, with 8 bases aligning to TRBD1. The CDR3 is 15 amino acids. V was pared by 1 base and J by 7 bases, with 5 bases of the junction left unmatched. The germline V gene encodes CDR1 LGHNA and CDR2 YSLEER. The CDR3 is CASSQGPGTGEKLFF. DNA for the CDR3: TGCGCCAGCAGCCAAGGTCCCGGGACAGGTGAAAAACTGTTTTTT.

CDR3 DNA sequence: TGCGCCAGCAGCGACAATCAGAACACTGAAGCTTTCTTT. It is translated as CASSDNQNTEAFF. The chain is built from TRBV5-1 and TRBJ1-1; D not resolved. The CDR3 loop spans 13 amino acids. The ends were cut back, 4 bases at V and 1 base at J, with 8 bases in the middle. Germline values: CDR1 SGHRS, CDR2 YFSETQ.

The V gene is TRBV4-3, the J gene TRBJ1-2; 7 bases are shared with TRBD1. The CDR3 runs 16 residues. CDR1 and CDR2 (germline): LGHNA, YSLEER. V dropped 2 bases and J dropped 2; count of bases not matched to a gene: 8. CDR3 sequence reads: CASSQSPGGRNYGYTF. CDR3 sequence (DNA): TGCGCCAGCAGCCAATCCCCAGGGGGAAGGAACTATGGCTACACCTTC.

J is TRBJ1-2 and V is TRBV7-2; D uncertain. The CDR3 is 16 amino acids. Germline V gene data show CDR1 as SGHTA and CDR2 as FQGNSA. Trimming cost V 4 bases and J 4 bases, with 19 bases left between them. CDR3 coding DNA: TGTGCCAGCAGCTCCCAATCGTCCGGGATTGCCTATGGCTACACCTTC. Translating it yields CASSSQSSGIAYGYTF. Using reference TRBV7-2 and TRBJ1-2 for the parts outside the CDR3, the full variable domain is GAGVSQSPSNKVTEKGKDVELRCDPISGHTALYWYRQSLGQGLEFLIYFQGNSAPDKSGLPSDRFSAERTGGSVSTLTIQRTQQEDSAVYLCASSSQSSGIAYGYTFGSGTRLTVV.

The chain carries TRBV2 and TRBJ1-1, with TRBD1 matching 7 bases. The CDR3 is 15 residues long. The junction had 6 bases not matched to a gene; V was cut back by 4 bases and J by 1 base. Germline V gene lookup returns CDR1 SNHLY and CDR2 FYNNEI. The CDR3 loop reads CASSVQGPSNTEAFF. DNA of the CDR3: TGTGCCAGCAGTGTACAGGGGCCATCGAACACTGAAGCTTTCTTT. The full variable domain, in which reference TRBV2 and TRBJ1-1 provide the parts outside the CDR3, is EPEVTQTPSHQVTQMGQEVILRCVPISNHLYFYWYRQILGQKVEFLVSFYNNEISEKSEIFDDQFSVERPDGSNFTLKIRSTKLEDSAMYFCASSVQGPSNTEAFFGQGTRLTVV.

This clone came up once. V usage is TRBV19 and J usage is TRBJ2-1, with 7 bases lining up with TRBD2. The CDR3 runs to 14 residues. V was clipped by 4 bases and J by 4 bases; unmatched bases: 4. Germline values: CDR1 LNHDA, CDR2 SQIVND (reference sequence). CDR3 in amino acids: CASSSGSPYNEQFF. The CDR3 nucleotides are TGTGCCAGTAGTAGCGGGAGTCCTTACAATGAGCAGTTCTTC.

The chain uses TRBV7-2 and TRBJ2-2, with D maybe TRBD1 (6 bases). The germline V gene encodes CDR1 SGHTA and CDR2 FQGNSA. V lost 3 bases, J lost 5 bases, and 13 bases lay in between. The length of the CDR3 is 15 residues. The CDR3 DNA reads TGTGCCAGCAGCTTTTATCAGGGGAGTACCGGGGAGCTGTTTTTT. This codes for CASSFYQGSTGELFF.

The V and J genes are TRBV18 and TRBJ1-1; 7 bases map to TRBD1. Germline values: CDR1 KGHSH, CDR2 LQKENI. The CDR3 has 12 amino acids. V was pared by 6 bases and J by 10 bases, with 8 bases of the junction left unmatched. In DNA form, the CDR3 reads TGTGCCAGCTCGGAACGACAGGGAAGAGCTTTCTTT. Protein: CASSERQGRAFF.

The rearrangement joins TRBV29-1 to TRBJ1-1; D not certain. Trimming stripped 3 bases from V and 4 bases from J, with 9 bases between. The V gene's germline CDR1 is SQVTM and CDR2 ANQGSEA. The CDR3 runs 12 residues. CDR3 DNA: TGCAGCGTTGACGGTTCTATCACTGAAGCTTTCTTT. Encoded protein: CSVDGSITEAFF.

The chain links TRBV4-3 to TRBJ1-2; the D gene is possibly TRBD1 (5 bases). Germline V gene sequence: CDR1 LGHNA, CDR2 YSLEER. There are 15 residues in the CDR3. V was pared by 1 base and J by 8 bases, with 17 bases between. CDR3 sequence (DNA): TGCGCCAGCAGCCAAGTCGCGGGGCGGGATGGGGGCTACACCTTC. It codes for CASSQVAGRDGGYTF.

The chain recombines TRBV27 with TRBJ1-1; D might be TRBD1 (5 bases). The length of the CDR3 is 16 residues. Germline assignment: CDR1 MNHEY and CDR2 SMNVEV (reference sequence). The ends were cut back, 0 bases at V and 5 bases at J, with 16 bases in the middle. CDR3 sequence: CASSLSGFGRATEAFF. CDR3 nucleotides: TGTGCCAGCAGTTTATCAGGATTCGGCAGGGCGACTGAAGCTTTCTTT.